This T cell receptor beta chain emerged from a study of Graves' ophthalmopathy and Graves' hyperthyroidism. This clonotype appeared a few times. The study enrolled ophthalmopathy donors with moderate-to-severe activity, CAS ≥3, NOSPECS ≥4 and duration under 3 months. Pregnancy or lactation, uncontrolled infections and other autoimmune diseases were grounds for excluding patients. The study amplified TCR beta CDR3 regions using RNA transcripts. The first-round RT-PCR employed HTBI primers together with the Qiagen OneStep RT-PCR kit. A multiplex PCR was then performed as the second round. MiXCR was run by TCRdb on the multiplex PCR reads, yielding one entry per CDR3 protein. The sample has some 520,000 distinct CDR3 sequences; over 13% are singletons. The CDR3 length is 17 residues. The V segment lost 4 bases and the J segment 0 bases; nucleotides outside the gene matches: 8. Germline-derived CDR1 and CDR2 are SGHDT and YYEEEE.

The origin of this receptor is a woman aged 30 to 39 with Graves' ophthalmopathy. The gene calls are TRBV5-6 and TRBJ1-2; TRBD1 matches at 11 bases. The specimen sequenced was blood. CDR3: CASSDPGQGETNYGYTF. CDR3 sequence (DNA): TGTGCCAGCAGCGACCCGGGACAGGGGGAAACTAACTATGGCTACACCTTC.